This TCR beta chain comes out of a study of T cell repertoires in cytomegalovirus infection. Study background: Both a matching HLA type and CMV infection were indicated by public TCR beta signatures. Study findings and constraints: The ex vivo response showed dominance by HLA-C-restricted CMV-specific TCR beta clonotypes.

This CDR3 spans 15 amino acids. The junction had 7 bases not matched to a gene; V was cut back by 4 bases and J by 1 base. This clonotype was observed many times. The antigen is unknown. TCRdb re-called the reads through MiXCR, storing one row per CDR3 protein. The sample has 100,000 to 150,000 distinct CDR3 sequences, roughly 9% seen once; the top ten hold about a tenth. The genes are TRBV12-3 or TRBV12-4 and TRBJ2-7, with 7 bases matching TRBD1. The receptor's source is a human donor in good health (CMV status not recorded). Some clones in this sample may be carry-over from other donors' samples. Material: PBMCs. The CDR3 region is CASSSRTGPSYEQYF. CDR3 DNA: TGTGCCAGCAGTTCCCGGACAGGACCATCCTACGAGCAGTACTTC.